This T cell receptor (beta chain) was documented in a study of early T cells in non-severe SARS-CoV-2 infection. Trimming took 3 bases from V and 4 from J; bases not matched to a gene: 2. Germline V gene lookup returns CDR1 GTSNPN and CDR2 SVGIG (reference sequence). The CDR3 runs to 13 residues. Researchers attached unique molecular identifiers to individual cDNA molecules. TCRdb re-derived calls from the 5' RACE reads in MiXCR, one entry per CDR3 protein. The sample consists of 50,000 to 70,000 distinct CDR3 sequences, about 8.4% of them appearing once. The receptor's source is an adult who was a healthcare worker with PCR-confirmed SARS-CoV-2 infection or an uninfected control (not recorded which). This chain links TRBV30 with TRBJ1-2; TRBD1 agrees at 10 bases. The sequenced sample was whole blood. The CDR3 is CAWRGTGVYGYTF. Written as DNA, the CDR3 is TGTGCCTGGAGGGGGACAGGGGTCTATGGCTACACCTTC. The complete variable domain, with remaining parts taken from reference TRBV30 and TRBJ1-2, reads SQTIHQWPATLVQPVGSPLSLECTVEGTSNPNLYWYRQAAGRGLQLLFYSVGIGQISSEVPQNLSASRPQDRQFILSSKKLLLSDSGFYLCAWRGTGVYGYTFGSGTRLTVV.